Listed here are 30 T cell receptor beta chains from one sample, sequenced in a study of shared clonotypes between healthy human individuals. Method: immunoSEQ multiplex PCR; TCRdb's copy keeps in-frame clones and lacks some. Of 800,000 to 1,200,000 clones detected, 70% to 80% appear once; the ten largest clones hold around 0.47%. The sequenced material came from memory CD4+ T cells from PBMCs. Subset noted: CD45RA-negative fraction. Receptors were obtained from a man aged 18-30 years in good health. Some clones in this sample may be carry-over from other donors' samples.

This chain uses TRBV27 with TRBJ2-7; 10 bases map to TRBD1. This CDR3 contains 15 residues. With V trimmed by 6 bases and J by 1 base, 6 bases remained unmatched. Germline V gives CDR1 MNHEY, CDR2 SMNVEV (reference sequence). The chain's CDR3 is CASRARTGGSYEQYF. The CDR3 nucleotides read TGTGCCAGCAGGGCTCGGACAGGGGGGTCCTACGAGCAGTACTTC.

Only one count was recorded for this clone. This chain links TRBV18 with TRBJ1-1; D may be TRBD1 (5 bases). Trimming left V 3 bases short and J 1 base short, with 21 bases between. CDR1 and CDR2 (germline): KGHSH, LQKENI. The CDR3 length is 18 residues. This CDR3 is CASSPSQRGALENTEAFF. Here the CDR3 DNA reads TGTGCCAGCTCACCTTCACAAAGAGGGGCGCTTGAGAACACTGAAGCTTTCTTT.

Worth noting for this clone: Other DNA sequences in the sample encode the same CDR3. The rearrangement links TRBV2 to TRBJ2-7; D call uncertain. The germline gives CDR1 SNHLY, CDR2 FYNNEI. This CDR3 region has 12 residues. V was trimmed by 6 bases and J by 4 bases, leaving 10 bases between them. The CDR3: CASSRSSYEQYF. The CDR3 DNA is TGTGCCAGCAGCCGCAGCAGTTACGAGCAGTACTTC.

CDR3 amino acids: CASSLRAGQLNTGELFF. Here the CDR3 DNA reads TGTGCCAGCAGCTTACGGGCGGGACAGCTAAACACCGGGGAGCTGTTTTTT. The chain has TRBV7-6 and TRBJ2-2, with a tentative D call TRBD1 (7 bases). V lost 2 bases, J lost 2 bases, and 15 bases lay in between. From germline, CDR1 is SGHVS and CDR2 FNYEAQ. CDR3 length: 17 amino acids.

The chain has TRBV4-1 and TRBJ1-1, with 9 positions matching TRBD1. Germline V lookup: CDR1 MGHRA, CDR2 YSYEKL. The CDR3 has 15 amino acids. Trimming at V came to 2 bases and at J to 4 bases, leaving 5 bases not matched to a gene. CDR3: CASSQFTGQGTEAFF. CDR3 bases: TGCGCCAGCAGCCAATTCACGGGACAGGGCACTGAAGCTTTCTTT.

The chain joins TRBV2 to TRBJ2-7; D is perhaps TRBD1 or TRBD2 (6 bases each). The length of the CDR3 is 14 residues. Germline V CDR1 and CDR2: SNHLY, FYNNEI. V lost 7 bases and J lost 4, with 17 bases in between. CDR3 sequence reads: CASIEGGEGYEQYF. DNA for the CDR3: TGTGCCAGCATCGAGGGGGGAGAGGGGTACGAGCAGTACTTC.

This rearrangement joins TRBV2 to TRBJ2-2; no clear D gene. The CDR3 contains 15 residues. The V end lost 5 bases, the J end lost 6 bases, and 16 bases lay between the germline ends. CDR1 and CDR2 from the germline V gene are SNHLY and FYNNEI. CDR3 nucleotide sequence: TGTGCCAGCAGTCCTGTACAGTTGGGCCCCGGGGAGCTGTTTTTT. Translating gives CASSPVQLGPGELFF.

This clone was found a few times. The CDR3, as DNA: TGTGCCTGGAGTAACGGCGAACAGAGGCCCCAGCATTTT. Translated, it gives CAWSNGEQRPQHF. This sequence joins TRBV30 and TRBJ1-5; D gene ambiguous. The germline CDR1 and CDR2 sequences are GTSNPN and SVGIG (reference sequence). The CDR3 has 13 residues. Trimming took off 2 bases at V and 9 bases at J, with 14 bases between the two ends.

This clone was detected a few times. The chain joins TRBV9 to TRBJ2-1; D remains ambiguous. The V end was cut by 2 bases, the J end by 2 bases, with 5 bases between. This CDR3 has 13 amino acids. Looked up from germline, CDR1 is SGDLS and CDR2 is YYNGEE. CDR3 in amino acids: CASSVLPYNEQFF. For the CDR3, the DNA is TGTGCCAGCAGCGTCCTACCCTACAATGAGCAGTTCTTC.

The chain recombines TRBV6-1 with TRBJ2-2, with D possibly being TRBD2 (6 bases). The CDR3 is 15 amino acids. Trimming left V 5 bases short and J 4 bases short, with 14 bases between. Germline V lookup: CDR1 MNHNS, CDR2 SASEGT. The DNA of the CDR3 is TGTGCCAGCAGTCGCGGGACGACCGGCACCGGGGAGCTGTTTTTT. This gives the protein CASSRGTTGTGELFF.

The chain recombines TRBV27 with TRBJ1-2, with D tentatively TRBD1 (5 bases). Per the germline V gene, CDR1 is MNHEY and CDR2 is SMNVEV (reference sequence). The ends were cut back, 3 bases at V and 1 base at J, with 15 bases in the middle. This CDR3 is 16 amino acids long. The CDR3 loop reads CASSFIGQGGNYGYTF. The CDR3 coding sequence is TGTGCCAGCAGTTTTATCGGCCAGGGCGGTAACTATGGCTACACCTTC.

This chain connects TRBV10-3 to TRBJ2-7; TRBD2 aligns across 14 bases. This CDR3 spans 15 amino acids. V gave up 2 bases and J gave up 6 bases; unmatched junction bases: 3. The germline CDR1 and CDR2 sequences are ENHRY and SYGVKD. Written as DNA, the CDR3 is TGTGCCATCAGTGAGATGACTAGCGGGAGGGTCGAGCAGTACTTC. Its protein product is CAISEMTSGRVEQYF.

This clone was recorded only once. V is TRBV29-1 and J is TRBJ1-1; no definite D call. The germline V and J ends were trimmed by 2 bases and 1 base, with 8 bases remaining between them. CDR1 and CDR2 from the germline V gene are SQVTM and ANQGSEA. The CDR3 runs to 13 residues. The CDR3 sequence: CSVETQSNTEAFF. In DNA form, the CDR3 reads TGCAGCGTTGAAACCCAGTCGAACACTGAAGCTTTCTTT. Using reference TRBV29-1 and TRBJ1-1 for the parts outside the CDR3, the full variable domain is SAVISQKPSRDICQRGTSLTIQCQVDSQVTMMFWYRQQPGQSLTLIATANQGSEATYESGFVIDKFPISRPNLTFSTLTVSNMSPEDSSIYLCSVETQSNTEAFFGQGTRLTVV.

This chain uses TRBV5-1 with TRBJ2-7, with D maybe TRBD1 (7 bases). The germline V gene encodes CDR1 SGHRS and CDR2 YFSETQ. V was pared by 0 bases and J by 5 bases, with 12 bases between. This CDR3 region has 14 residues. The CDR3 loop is CASSLGQGGHEQYF. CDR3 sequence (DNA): TGCGCCAGCAGCTTGGGCCAGGGGGGTCACGAGCAGTACTTC.

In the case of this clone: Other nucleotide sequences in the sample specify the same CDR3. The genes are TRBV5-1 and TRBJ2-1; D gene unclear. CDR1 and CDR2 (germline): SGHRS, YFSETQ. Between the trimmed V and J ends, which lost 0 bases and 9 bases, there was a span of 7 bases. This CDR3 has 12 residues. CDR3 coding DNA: TGCGCCAGCAGCTTGGTTTCTGGTGAGCAGTTCTTC. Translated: CASSLVSGEQFF.

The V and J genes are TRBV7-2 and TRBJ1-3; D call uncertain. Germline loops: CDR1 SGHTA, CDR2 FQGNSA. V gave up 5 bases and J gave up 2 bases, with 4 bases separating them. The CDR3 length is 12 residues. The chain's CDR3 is CASSHPGNTIYF. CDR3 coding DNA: TGTGCCAGCAGCCACCCTGGAAACACCATATATTTT.

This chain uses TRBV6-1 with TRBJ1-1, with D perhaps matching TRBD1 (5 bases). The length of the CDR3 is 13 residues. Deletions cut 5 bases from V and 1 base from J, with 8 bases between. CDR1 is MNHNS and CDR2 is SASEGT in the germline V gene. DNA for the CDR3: TGTGCCAGCAGTTGGACACAGAACACTGAAGCTTTCTTT. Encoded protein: CASSWTQNTEAFF.

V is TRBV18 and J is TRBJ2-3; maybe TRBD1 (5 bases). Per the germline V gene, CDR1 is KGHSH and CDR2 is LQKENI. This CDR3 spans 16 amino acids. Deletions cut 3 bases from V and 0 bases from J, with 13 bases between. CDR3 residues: CASSPRAGLSTDTQYF. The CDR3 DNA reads TGTGCCAGCTCACCCAGGGCTGGGCTAAGCACAGATACGCAGTATTTT.

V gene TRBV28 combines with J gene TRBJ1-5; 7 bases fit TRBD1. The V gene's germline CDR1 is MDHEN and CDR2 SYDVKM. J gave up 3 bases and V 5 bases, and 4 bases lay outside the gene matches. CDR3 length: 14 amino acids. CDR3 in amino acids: CASSPGTVNQPQHF. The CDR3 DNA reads TGTGCCAGCAGTCCCGGGACAGTCAATCAGCCCCAGCATTTT.

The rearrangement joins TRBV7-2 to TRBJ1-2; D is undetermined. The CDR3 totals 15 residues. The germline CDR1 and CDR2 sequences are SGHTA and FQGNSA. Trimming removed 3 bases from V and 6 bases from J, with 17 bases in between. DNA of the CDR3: TGTGCCAGCAGCTTCCAGTCACGGGGTCTAAATGGCTACACCTTC. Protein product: CASSFQSRGLNGYTF. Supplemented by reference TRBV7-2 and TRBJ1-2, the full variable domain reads GAGVSQSPSNKVTEKGKDVELRCDPISGHTALYWYRQSLGQGLEFLIYFQGNSAPDKSGLPSDRFSAERTGGSVSTLTIQRTQQEDSAVYLCASSFQSRGLNGYTFGSGTRLTVV.

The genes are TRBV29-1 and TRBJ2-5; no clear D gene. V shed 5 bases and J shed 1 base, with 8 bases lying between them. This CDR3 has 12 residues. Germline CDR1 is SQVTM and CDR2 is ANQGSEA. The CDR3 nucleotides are TGCAGCGTTAGACCTCCCCAAGAGACCCAGTACTTC. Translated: CSVRPPQETQYF.

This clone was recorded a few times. Here the CDR3 reads CASSEARAGVSGNTIYF. CDR3 DNA: TGTGCCAGCAGTGAAGCGCGGGCAGGGGTCTCTGGAAACACCATATATTTT. The chain employs TRBV2 and TRBJ1-3, with D tentatively TRBD1 (6 bases). This CDR3 has 17 amino acids. Deletions cut 0 bases from V and 0 bases from J, with 12 bases between. Germline values: CDR1 SNHLY, CDR2 FYNNEI.

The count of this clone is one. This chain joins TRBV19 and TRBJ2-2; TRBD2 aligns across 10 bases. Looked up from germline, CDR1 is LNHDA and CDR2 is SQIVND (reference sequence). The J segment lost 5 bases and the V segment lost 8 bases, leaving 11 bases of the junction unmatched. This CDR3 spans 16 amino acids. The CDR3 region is CASGGPAGGHTGELFF. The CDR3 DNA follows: TGTGCCAGTGGGGGTCCAGCGGGAGGGCATACCGGGGAGCTGTTTTTT.

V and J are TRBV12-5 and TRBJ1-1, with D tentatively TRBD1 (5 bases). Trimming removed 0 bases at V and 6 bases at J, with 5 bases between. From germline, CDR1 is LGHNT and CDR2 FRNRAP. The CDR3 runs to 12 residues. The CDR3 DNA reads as TGTGCTAGTGGTTTGGTAGGGGCTGAAGCTTTCTTT. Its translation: CASGLVGAEAFF.

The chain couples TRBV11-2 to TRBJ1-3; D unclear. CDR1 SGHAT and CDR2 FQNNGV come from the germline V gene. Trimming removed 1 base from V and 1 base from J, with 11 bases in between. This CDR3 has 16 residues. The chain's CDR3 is CASSLGPASSGNTIYF. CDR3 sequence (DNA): TGTGCCAGCAGCTTAGGCCCGGCTTCTTCTGGAAACACCATATATTTT.

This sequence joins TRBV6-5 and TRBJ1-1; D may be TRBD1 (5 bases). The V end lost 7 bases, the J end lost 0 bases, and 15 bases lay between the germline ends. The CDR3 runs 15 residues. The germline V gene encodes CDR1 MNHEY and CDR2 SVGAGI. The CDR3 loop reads CASTPPGGMNTEAFF. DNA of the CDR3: TGTGCCAGCACCCCCCCGGGGGGGATGAACACTGAAGCTTTCTTT.

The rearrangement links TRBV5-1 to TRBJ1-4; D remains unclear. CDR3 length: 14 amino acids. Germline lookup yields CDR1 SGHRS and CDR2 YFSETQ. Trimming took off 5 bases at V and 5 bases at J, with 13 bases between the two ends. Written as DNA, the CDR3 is TGCGCCAGCAGGGAGATGACTAACAATGAAAAACTGTTTTTT. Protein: CASREMTNNEKLFF.

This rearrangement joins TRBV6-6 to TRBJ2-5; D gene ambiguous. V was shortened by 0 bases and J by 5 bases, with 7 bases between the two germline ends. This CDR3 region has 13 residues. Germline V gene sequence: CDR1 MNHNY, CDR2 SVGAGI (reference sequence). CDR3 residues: CASSYSGWETQYF. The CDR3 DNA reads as TGTGCCAGCAGTTACTCAGGGTGGGAGACCCAGTACTTC.

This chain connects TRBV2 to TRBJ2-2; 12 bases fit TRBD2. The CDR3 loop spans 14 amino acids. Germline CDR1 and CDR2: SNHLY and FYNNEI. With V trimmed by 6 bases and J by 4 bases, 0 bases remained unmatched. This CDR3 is CASRGLAGTGELFF. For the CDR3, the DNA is TGTGCCAGCAGGGGACTAGCGGGCACCGGGGAGCTGTTTTTT.

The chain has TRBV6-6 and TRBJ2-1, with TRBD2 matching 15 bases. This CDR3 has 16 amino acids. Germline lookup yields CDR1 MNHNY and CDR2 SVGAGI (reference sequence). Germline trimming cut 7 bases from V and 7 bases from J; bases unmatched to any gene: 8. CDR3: CASIPGLAGGRNEQFF. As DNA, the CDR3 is TGTGCCAGCATTCCCGGACTAGCGGGAGGGCGTAATGAGCAGTTCTTC.